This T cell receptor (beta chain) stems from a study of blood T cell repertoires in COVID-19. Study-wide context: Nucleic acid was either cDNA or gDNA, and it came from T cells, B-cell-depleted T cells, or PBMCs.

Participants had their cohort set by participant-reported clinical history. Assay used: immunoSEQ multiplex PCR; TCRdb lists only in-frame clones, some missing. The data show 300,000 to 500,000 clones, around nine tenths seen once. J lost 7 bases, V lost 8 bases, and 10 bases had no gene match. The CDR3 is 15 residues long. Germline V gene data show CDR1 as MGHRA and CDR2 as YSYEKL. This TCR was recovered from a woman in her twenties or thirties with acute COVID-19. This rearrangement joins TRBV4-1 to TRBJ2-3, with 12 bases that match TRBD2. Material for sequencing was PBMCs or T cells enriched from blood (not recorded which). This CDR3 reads CASQDLAGGPYTQYF. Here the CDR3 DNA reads TGCGCCAGCCAAGACCTAGCGGGGGGGCCTTATACGCAGTATTTT.